The subject of this entry is one T cell receptor (beta chain). The data were taken from a study of ipilimumab plus nivolumab after autologous stem cell transplantation. Libraries were prepared by immunoSEQ multiplex PCR; TCRdb keeps only in-frame clonotypes and omits some of them. The sample records roughly 43,000 clones, 88% being singletons. This TCR was sampled from a male donor with multiple myeloma. The sequences come from PBMCs, collected in a trial of ipilimumab plus nivolumab as post-transplant consolidation.

This chain's CDR3 is CASSVAGRILETQYF. The CDR3 DNA reads TGTGCCAGCAGCGTAGCGGGACGTATTTTGGAGACCCAGTACTTC. This chain joins TRBV9 and TRBJ2-5; the D call may be TRBD1 or TRBD2 (5 bases each). Trimming stripped 0 bases from V and 5 bases from J, with 14 bases between. CDR3 size: 15 residues. Germline values: CDR1 SGDLS, CDR2 YYNGEE.